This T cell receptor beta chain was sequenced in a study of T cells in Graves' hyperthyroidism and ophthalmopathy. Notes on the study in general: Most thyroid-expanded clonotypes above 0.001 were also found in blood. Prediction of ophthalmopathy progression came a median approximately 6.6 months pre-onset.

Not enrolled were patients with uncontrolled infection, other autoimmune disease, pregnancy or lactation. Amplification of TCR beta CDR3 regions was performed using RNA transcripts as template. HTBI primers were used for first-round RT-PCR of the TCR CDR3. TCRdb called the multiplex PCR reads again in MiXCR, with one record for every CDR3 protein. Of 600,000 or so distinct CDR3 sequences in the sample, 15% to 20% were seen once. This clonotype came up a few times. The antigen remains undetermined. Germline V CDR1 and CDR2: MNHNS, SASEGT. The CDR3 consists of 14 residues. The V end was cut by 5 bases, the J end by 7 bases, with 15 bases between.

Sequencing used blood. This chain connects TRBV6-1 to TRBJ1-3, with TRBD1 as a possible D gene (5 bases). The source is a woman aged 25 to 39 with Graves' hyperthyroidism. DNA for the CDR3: TGTGCCAGCAGTTGGACCCGGGCAGGGAACACCATATATTTT. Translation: CASSWTRAGNTIYF.